This TCR beta chain came from a study of PD-1 blockade in classical Hodgkin lymphoma. General observations from the study: Partial responders and progressors had significantly lower baseline TCR diversity.

Concerning this clone: Its specificity is not known.

Some clones are missing from TCRdb's copy, which holds only in-frame ones; the method was immunoSEQ multiplex PCR. The sample holds tens of thousands of clones, approximately 90% seen once. The CDR3 is made up of 13 amino acids. CDR1 SGHVS and CDR2 FQNEAQ come from the germline V gene. Unmatched junction bases numbered 2, after V lost 5 bases and J lost 2 bases. The time point denotes: cycle 4 day 1 (C4D1), after more than 5 weeks of nivolumab. Autologous stem cell transplantation was followed by relapse in every patient, and brentuximab vedotin exposure varied. This rearrangement joins TRBV7-8 to TRBJ1-2; 7 nucleotides match TRBD1. Source: peripheral blood mononuclear cells (PBMCs), taken before the fourth cycle of nivolumab. The clonotype comes from a human donor with classical Hodgkin lymphoma. The CDR3: CASSQGQNYGYTF. The CDR3 nucleotides read TGTGCCAGCAGCCAGGGACAGAACTATGGCTACACCTTC.